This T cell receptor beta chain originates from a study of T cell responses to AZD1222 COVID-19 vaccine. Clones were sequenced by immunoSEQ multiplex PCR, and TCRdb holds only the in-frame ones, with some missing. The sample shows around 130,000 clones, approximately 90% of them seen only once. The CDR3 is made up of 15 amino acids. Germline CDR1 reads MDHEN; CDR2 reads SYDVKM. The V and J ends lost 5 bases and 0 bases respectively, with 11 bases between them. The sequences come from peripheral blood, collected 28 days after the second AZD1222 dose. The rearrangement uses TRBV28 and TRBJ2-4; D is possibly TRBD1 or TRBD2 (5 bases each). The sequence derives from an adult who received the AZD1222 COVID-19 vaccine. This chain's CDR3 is CASSPHGTAKNIQYF. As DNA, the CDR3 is TGTGCCAGCAGTCCCCATGGGACAGCCAAAAACATTCAGTACTTC.